Listed below are T cell receptor beta chains from one sample, sequenced in a study of monozygotic twins with inflammatory bowel disease. From the 5' RACE reads, TCRdb lists one entry per CDR3 protein and no DNA. The table lists 140,000 to 150,000 distinct CDR3 sequences. Sequencing was done on a sample of blood. All receptors come from a human donor with ulcerative colitis or Crohn's disease, or a healthy co-twin of an affected twin (not recorded which). The CDR3 runs from the conserved cysteine through the conserved F or W.

v_gene: TRBV5-6
j_gene: TRBJ1-1
CDR3aa: CASSSGPQNTEAFF

v_gene: TRBV6-1
j_gene: TRBJ2-7
CDR3aa: CASRVDGGSYEQYF

v_gene: TRBV7-3
j_gene: TRBJ2-3
CDR3aa: CASSSKPGTVTDTQYF

v_gene: TRBV5-4
j_gene: TRBJ2-5
CDR3aa: CASSLKTGSQETQYF

v_gene: TRBV7-2
j_gene: TRBJ2-6
CDR3aa: CASLRGGSGANVLTF

v_gene: TRBV29-1
j_gene: TRBJ2-3
CDR3aa: CSVLTGYPQYF

v_gene: TRBV4-2
j_gene: TRBJ2-5
CDR3aa: CASSQDDRGVRETQYF

v_gene: TRBV3-1
j_gene: TRBJ2-7
CDR3aa: CASSQGTGFHEQYF

v_gene: TRBV30
j_gene: TRBJ2-3
CDR3aa: CAWSYKGTDTQYF

v_gene: TRBV20-1
j_gene: TRBJ2-1
CDR3aa: CSARDRLEYSSYNEQFF

v_gene: TRBV4-3
j_gene: TRBJ2-1
CDR3aa: CASSQGTSYSEQFF

v_gene: TRBV30
j_gene: TRBJ1-1
CDR3aa: CAWSAGTTASTEAFF

v_gene: TRBV4-1
j_gene: TRBJ2-5
CDR3aa: CASSQLESFSTETQYF

v_gene: TRBV4-1
j_gene: TRBJ2-3
CDR3aa: CASSLLLDVSTDTQYF

v_gene: TRBV15
j_gene: TRBJ1-4
CDR3aa: CATSRDYNSRGGNEKLFF

v_gene: TRBV6-5
j_gene: TRBJ2-7
CDR3aa: CASSYLSTDSYEQYF

v_gene: TRBV6-6
j_gene: TRBJ2-7
CDR3aa: CASRAGSGNEQYF

v_gene: TRBV30
j_gene: TRBJ1-4
CDR3aa: CAWSVQATNEKLFF

v_gene: TRBV29-1
j_gene: TRBJ2-5
CDR3aa: CSVDDRPDGTQYF

v_gene: TRBV3-1
j_gene: TRBJ2-1
CDR3aa: CASSQGPLTLYNEQFF

v_gene: TRBV5-1
j_gene: TRBJ1-5
CDR3aa: CASSLGQRGQPQHF

v_gene: TRBV5-1
j_gene: TRBJ2-4
CDR3aa: CASSLATGDVGKNIQYF

v_gene: TRBV20-1
j_gene: TRBJ2-1
CDR3aa: CSAGISGSSYNEQFF

v_gene: TRBV7-9
j_gene: TRBJ1-2
CDR3aa: CASSLAGNYGYTF

v_gene: TRBV5-1
j_gene: TRBJ2-1
CDR3aa: CASSLIAGSYNEQFF